Sequencing of this TCR beta chain was carried out in a study of cytomegalovirus exposure and HLA in healthy donors. Whole-study findings and limits: In a later analysis, specific HLA alleles were associated with 15,000 to 20,000 TCR beta sequences at a 0.05 false discovery rate.

Comments on this clone: Antigen unknown.

In the PCR, 60 Vbeta and 13 Jbeta primers were used. Sequencing was performed with immunoSEQ multiplex PCR; in TCRdb, only in-frame clones are kept and a portion is missing. The sample carries over 100,000 clones, 76% recorded once. Trimming removed 3 bases from V and 7 bases from J; junction bases left unmatched: 6. This CDR3 spans 14 amino acids. CDR1 SGDLS and CDR2 YYNGEE come from the germline V gene. Whereas donors were nominally healthy upon sampling, unrecorded immune exposures were probable. The J gene is TRBJ2-5, the V gene TRBV9; 10 bases are a match to TRBD1. Specimen: PBMCs. This TCR derives from a woman aged 45-59 years in good health and CMV-seropositive. The CDR3 region is CASSGSGQGGTQYF. CDR3 bases: TGTGCCAGCAGCGGTAGCGGACAGGGGGGGACCCAGTACTTC.